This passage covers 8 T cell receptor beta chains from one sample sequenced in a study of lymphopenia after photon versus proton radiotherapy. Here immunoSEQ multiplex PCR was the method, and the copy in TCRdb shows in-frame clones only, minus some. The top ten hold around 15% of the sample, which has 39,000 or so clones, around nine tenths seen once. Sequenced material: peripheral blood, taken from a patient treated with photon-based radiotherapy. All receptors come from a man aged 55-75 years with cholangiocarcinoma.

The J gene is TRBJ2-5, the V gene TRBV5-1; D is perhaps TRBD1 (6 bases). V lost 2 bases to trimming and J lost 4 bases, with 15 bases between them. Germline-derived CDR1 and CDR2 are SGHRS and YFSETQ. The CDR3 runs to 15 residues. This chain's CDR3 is CASSFGTPLGETQYF. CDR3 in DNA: TGCGCCAGCAGCTTCGGGACACCCTTGGGAGAGACCCAGTACTTC. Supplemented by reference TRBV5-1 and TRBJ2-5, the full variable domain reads KAGVTQTPRYLIKTRGQQVTLSCSPISGHRSVSWYQQTPGQGLQFLFEYFSETQRNKGNFPGRFSGRQFSNSRSEMNVSTLELGDSALYLCASSFGTPLGETQYFGPGTRLLVL.

The CDR3, as DNA: TGCGCCAGCAGCTATGTCGGTGGACTGAACACTGAAGCTTTCTTT. It codes for CASSYVGGLNTEAFF. The rearrangement uses TRBV5-1 and TRBJ1-1; D gene ambiguous. The CDR3 is 15 residues long. V lost 3 bases to trimming and J lost 0 bases, with 12 bases between them. The germline V gene encodes CDR1 SGHRS and CDR2 YFSETQ.

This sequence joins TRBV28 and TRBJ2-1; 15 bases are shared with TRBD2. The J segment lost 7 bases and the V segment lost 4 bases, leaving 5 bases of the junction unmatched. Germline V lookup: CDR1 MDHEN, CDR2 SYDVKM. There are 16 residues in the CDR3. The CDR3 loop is CASSSPGLAGGNEQFF. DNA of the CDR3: TGTGCCAGCAGTTCCCCGGGACTAGCGGGAGGAAATGAGCAGTTCTTC.

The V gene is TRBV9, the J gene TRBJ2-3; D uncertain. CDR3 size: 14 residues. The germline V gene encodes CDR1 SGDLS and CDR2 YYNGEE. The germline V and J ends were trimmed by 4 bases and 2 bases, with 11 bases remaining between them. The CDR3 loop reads CASSPREFTDTQYF. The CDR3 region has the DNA TGTGCCAGCAGCCCTCGAGAATTCACAGATACGCAGTATTTT.

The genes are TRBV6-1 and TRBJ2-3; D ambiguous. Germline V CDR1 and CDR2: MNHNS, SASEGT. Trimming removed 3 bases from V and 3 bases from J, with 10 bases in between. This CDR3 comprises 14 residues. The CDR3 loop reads CASSEVRRTDTQYF. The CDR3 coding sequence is TGTGCCAGCAGTGAGGTCCGACGAACAGATACGCAGTATTTT.

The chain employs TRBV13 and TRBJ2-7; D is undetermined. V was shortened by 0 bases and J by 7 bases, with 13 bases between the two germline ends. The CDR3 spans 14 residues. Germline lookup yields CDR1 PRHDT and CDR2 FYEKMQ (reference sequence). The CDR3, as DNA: TGTGCCAGCAGCTTAGGCCGGGCCGAGAGGGAGCAGTACTTC. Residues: CASSLGRAEREQYF.

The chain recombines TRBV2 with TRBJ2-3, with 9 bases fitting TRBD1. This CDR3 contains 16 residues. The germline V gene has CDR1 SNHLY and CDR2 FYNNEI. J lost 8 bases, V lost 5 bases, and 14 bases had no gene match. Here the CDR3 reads CASSLTIRGQGGTQYF. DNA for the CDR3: TGTGCCAGCAGTCTTACGATTCGGGGACAGGGAGGTACGCAGTATTTT.

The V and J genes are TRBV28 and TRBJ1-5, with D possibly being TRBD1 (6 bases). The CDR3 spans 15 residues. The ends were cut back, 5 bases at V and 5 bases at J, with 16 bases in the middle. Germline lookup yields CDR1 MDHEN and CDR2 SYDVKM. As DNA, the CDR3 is TGTGCCAGCAGTCCCCTGACAGGCGCTCATCAGCCCCAGCATTTT. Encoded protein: CASSPLTGAHQPQHF.